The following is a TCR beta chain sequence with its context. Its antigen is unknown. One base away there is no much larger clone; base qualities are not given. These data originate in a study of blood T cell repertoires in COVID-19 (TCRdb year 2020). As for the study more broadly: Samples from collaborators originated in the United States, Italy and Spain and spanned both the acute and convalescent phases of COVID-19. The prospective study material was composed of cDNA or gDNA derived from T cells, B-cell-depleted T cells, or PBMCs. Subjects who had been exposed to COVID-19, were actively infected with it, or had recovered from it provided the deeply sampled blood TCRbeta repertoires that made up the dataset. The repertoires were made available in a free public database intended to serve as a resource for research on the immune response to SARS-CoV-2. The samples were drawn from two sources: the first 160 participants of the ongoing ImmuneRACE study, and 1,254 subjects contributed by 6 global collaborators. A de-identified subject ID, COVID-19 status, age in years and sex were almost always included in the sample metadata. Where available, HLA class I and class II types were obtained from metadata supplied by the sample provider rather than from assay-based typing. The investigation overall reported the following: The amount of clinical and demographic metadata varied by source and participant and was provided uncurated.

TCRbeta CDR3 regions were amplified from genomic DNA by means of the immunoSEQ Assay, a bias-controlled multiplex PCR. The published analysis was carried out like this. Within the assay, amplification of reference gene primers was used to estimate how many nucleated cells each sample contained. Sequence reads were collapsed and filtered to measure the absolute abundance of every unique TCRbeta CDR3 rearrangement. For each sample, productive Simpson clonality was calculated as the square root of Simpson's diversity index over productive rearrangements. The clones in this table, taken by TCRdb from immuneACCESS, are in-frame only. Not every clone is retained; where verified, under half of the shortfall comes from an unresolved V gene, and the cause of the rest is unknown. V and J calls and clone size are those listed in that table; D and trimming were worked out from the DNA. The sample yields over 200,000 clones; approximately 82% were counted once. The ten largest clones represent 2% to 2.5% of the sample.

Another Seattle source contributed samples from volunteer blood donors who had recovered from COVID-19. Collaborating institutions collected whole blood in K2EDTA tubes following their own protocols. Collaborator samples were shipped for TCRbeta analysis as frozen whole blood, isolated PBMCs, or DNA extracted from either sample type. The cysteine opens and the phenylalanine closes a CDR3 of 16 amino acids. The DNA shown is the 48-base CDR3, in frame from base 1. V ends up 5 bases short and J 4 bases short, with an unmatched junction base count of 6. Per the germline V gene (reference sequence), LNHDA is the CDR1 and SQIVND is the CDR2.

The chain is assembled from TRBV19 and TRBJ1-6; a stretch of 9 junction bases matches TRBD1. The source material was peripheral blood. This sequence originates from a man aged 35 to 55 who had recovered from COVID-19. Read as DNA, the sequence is TGTGCCAGTAGTGCTGCCGGGACAGGGTATAATTCACCCCTCCACTTT. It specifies CASSAAGTGYNSPLHF.